The clone carrying this T cell receptor beta chain was detected a few times. Its antigen remains unknown. These data belong to a study of T cell repertoires in cytomegalovirus infection. Findings of the study overall: Using cumulative public TCR beta family frequency, the authors identified those who carried CMV together with the relevant HLA.

TCRdb reprocessed the reads via MiXCR and lists one record per CDR3 protein. Here the sample spans roughly 720,000 distinct CDR3 sequences, 35% being singletons. The receptor comes from a human donor in good health (CMV status not recorded). Some clones in this sample may be carry-over from other donors' samples. Input material: PBMCs.

The CDR3 region has the DNA TGTGCCAGCAGCCCGCGGGACAGGGGTGAAAAACTGTTTTTT. Amino acid sequence: CASSPRDRGEKLFF. This chain uses TRBV7-8 with TRBJ1-4, with 10 bases that match TRBD1. Trimming removed 5 bases from V and 7 bases from J; junction bases left unmatched: 4. The germline V gene encodes CDR1 SGHVS and CDR2 FQNEAQ. The CDR3 totals 14 residues.